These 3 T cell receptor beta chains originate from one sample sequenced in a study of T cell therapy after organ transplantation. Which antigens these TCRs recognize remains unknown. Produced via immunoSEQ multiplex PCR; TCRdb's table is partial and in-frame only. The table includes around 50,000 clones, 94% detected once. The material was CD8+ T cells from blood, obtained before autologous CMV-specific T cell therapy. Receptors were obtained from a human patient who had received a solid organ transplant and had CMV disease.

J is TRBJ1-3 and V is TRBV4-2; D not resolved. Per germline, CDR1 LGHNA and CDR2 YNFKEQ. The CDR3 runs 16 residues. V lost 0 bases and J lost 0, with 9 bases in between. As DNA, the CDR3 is TGTGCCAGCAGCCAAGATGGTACTTCCTCTGGAAACACCATATATTTT. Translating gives CASSQDGTSSGNTIYF.

CDR3 in DNA: TGTGCCAGCAGCCGATGGACAGACACAGATACGCAGTATTTT. This codes for CASSRWTDTDTQYF. The chain is built from TRBV13 and TRBJ2-3; possibly TRBD1 for D (6 bases). V lost 5 bases and J lost 2, with 11 bases in between. Germline CDR1 is PRHDT and CDR2 is FYEKMQ (reference sequence). CDR3 size: 14 residues. Full variable domain (rest looked up from reference TRBV13 and TRBJ2-3): AAGVIQSPRHLIKEKRETATLKCYPIPRHDTVYWYQQGPGQDPQFLISFYEKMQSDKGSIPDRFSAQQFSDYHSELNMSSLELGDSALYFCASSRWTDTDTQYFGPGTRLTVL.

The CDR3 bases are TGTGCCACCCAGGGGACCCTAACAGGGGCAGACTACGAGCAGTACTTC. Translated: CATQGTLTGADYEQYF. The V and J genes are TRBV2 and TRBJ2-7, with TRBD1 matching 7 bases. Germline V gene sequence: CDR1 SNHLY, CDR2 FYNNEI. With V trimmed by 10 bases and J by 3 bases, 18 bases remained unmatched. The CDR3 has 16 amino acids.